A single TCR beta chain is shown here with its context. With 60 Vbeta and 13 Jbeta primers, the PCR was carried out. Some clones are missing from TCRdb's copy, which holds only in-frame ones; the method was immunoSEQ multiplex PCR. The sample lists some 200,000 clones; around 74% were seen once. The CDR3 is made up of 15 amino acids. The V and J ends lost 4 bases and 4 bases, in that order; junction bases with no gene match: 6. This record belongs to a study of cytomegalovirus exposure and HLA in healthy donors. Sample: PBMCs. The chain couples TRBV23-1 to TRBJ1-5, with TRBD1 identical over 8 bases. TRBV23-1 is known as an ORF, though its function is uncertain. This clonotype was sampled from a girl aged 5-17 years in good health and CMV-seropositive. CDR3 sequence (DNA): TGCGCCAGCAGTCCTCCGGGACAGGTGAATCAGCCCCAGCATTTT. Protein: CASSPPGQVNQPQHF.